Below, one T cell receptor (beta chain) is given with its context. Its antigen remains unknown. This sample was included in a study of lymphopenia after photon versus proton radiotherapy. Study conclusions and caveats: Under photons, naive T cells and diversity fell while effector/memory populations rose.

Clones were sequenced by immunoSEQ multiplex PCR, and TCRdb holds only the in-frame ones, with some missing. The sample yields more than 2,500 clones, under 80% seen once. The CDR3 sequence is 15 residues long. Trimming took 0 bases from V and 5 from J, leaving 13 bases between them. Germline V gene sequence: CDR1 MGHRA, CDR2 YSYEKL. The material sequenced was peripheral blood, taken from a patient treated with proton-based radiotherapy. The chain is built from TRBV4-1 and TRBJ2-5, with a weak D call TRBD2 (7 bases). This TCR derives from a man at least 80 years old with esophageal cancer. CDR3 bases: TGCGCCAGCAGCCAAGACCTTGGGGGGGCTGAGACCCAGTACTTC. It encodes CASSQDLGGAETQYF.